This T cell receptor beta chain was recovered during a study of shared clonotypes between healthy human individuals. Study-wide results and caveats: The sole specimen, blood, was sampled, and tissue repertoires likely differ.

Concerning this clone itself: Its target is not known.

Some clones are missing from TCRdb's copy, which holds only in-frame ones; the method was immunoSEQ multiplex PCR. The data contain approximately 180,000 clones, about 93% of them singletons. The germline V and J ends were trimmed by 0 bases and 2 bases, with 6 bases remaining between them. The CDR3 covers 13 residues. CDR1 is SGHDT and CDR2 is YYEEEE in the germline V gene. Sequenced material: naive CD4+ T cells sorted from blood. Subset specified: CD45RA+ positively selected. V and J are TRBV5-6 and TRBJ2-7; a weak D match, TRBD2 (6 bases). This TCR derives from a woman under 40 in good health. The chain's CDR3 is CASSLGTTYEQYF. CDR3 bases: TGTGCCAGCAGCTTGGGGACTACCTACGAGCAGTACTTC.